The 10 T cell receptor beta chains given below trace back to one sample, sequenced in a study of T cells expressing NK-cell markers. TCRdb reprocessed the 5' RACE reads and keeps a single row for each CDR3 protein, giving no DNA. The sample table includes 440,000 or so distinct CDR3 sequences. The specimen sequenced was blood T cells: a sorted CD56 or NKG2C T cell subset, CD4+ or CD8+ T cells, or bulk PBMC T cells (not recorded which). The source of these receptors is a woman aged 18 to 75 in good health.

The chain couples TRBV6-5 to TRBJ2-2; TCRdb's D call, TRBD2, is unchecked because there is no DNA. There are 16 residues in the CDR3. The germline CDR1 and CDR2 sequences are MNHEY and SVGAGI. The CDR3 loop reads CASSYIAGGYTGELFF.

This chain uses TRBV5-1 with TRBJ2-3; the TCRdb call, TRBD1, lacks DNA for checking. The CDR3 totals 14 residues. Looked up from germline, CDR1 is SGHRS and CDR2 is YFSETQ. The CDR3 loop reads CASTPGYYADTQYF.

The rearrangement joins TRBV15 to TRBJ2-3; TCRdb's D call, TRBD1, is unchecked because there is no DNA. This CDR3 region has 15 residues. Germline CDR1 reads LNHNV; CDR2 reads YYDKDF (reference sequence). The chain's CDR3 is CATYPGTGSPDTQYF.

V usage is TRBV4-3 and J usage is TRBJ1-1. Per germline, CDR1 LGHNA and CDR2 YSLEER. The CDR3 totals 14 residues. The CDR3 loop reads CASSQEAGGTEAFF.

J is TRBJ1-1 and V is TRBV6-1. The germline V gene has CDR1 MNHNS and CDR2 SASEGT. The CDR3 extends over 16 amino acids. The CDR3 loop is CASSNASPSWGTEAFF.

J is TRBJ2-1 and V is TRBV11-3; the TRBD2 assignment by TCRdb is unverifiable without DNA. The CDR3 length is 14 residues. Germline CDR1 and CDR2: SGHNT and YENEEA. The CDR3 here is CASSPEGGYNEQFF.

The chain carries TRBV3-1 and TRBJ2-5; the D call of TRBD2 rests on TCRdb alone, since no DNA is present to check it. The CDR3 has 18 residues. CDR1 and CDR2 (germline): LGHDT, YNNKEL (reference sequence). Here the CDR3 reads CASSQDPGLASYQETQYF.

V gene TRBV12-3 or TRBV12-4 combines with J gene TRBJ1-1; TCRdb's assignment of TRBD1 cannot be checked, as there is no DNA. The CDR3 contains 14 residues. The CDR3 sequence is CASRPDRLNTEAFF.

This chain's CDR3 is CASSGRTENTEAFF. The rearrangement links TRBV4-1 to TRBJ1-1. The CDR3 consists of 14 residues. Germline V gives CDR1 MGHRA, CDR2 YSYEKL.

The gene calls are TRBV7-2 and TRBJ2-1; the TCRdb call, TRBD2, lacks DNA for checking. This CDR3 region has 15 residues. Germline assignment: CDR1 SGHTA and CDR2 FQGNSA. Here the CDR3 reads CASSLVAGDYNEQFF.